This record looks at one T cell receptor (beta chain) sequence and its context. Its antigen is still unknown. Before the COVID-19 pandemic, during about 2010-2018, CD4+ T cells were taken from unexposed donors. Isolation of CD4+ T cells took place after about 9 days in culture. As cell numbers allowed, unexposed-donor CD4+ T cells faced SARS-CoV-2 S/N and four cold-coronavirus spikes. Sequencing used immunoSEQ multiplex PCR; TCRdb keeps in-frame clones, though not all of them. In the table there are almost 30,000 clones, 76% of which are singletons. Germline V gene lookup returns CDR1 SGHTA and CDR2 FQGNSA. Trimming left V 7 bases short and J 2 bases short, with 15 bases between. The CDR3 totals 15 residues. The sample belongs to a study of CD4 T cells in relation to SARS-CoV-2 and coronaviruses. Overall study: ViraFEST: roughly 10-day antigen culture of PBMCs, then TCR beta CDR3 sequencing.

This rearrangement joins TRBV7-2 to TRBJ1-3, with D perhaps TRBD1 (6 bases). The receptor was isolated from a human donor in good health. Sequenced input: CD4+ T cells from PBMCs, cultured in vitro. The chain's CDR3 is CASTIQGGPGNTIYF. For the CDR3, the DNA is TGTGCCAGCACGATACAGGGAGGCCCTGGAAACACCATATATTTT.